This T cell receptor (beta chain) was recovered during a study of early T cells in non-severe SARS-CoV-2 infection. Study-wide findings and caveats: Lookups in VDJdb leaned toward anti-spike CD8 responses and missed private and CD4 specificities.

V was cut by 7 bases and J by 6 bases, with 9 bases left in between. Germline CDR1 and CDR2: LNHDA and SQIVND (reference sequence). The CDR3 runs to 11 residues. This clonotype was counted a few times. Its matching antigen is unknown. In the library, individual cDNA molecules carried attached unique molecular identifiers. TCRdb re-derived calls from the 5' RACE reads in MiXCR, one entry per CDR3 protein. The sample yields about 60,000 distinct CDR3 sequences, around 6% seen once. The rearrangement joins TRBV19 to TRBJ1-2; possible D gene TRBD1, 6 bases. Source material: whole blood. The TCR was taken from an adult who was a healthcare worker with PCR-confirmed SARS-CoV-2 infection or an uninfected control (not recorded which). The CDR3 DNA reads as TGTGCCAGTACAGGGGTGCATGGCTACACCTTC. Its protein is CASTGVHGYTF.